This entry is about one T cell receptor (beta chain). Its antigen is not identified. Trimming took 3 bases from V and 6 from J; bases not matched to a gene: 6. Germline assignment: CDR1 LNHNV and CDR2 YYDKDF (reference sequence). CDR3 length: 16 residues. This record belongs to a study of cytomegalovirus exposure and HLA in healthy donors. General study results and limits: Overall, around 160 TCR beta chains were annotated as cytomegalovirus-associated. Researchers reported in a later analysis that common viral pathogens appeared linked to several top clusters.

Primers for the PCR totalled 60 Vbeta and 13 Jbeta. Repertoires were generated with immunoSEQ multiplex PCR, while TCRdb's copy carries only in-frame clones and drops some. The sample holds about 150,000 clones, 84% seen once. Material for sequencing was PBMCs. The V gene is TRBV15, the J gene TRBJ2-2; TRBD2 matches at 11 bases. The TCR was taken from a man between 18 and 29 years old in good health and CMV-seronegative. In DNA, the CDR3 is TGTGCCACCAGCAGGGCCGGGACTAGCGGCCCCGGGGAGCTGTTTTTT. Protein sequence: CATSRAGTSGPGELFF.